This T cell receptor beta chain is drawn from a study of technical replicates of blood from a few donors. Sequencing was performed with immunoSEQ multiplex PCR; in TCRdb, only in-frame clones are kept and a portion is missing. This sample has about 86,000 clones, with under 96% found just once. The trim removed 6 bases at V and 3 bases at J, leaving 9 bases unmatched. Looked up from germline, CDR1 is SEHNR and CDR2 is FQNEAQ (reference sequence). This CDR3 contains 15 residues. The J gene is TRBJ2-5, the V gene TRBV7-9, with TRBD1 identical over 8 bases. This clonotype originated in a human donor in good health. The sequencing sample was made of T cells isolated from PBMCs. CDR3 coding DNA: TGTGCCAGCAGTCCCCCCAGGGGGCGCGAAGAGACCCAGTACTTC. Its translation is CASSPPRGREETQYF.